This TCR beta chain was captured by sequencing in a study of blood T cells in healthy people across ages. The table lists this clonotype with a few counts. PCR was performed a second time for about 7 to 11 cycles using a sample-barcoded 5' primer and a J-beta primer mix. TCRdb fed the 5' RACE reads into MiXCR, producing one record per CDR3 protein. The repertoire consists of about 1.6 million distinct CDR3 sequences, with roughly a third occurring once and the leading ten covering around 10%. The germline gives CDR1 DFQATT, CDR2 SNEGSKA (reference sequence). Trimming took off 3 bases at V and 12 bases at J, with 19 bases between the two ends. The CDR3 contains 13 residues.

This TCR derives from a young woman in good health. The J gene is TRBJ2-3, the V gene TRBV20-1; no clear D gene. Sequencing input: blood. The CDR3 spells CSASRATQEAQYF. The CDR3 DNA reads as TGCAGTGCTAGTCGAGCGACCCAAGAGGCACAGTATTTT.